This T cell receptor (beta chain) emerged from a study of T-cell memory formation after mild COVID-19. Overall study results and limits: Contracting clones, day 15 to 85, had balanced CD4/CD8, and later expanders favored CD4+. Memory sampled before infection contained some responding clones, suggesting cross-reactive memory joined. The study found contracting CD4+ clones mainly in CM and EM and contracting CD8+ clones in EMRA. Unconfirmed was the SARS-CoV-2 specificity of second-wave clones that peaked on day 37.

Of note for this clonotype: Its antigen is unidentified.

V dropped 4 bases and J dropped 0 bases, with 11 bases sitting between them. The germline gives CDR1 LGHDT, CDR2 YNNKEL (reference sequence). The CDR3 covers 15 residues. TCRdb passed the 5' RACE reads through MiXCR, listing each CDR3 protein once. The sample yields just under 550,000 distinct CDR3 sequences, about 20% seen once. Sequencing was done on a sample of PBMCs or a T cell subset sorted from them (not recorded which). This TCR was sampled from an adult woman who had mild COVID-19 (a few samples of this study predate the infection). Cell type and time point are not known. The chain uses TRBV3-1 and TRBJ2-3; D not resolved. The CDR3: CASSRLSFSTDTQYF. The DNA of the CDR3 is TGTGCCAGCAGCCGACTCTCCTTTAGCACAGATACGCAGTATTTT.